This TCR beta chain was profiled in a study of vaccination and CD4 T cells after COVID-19. Study summary: In the convalescent group, nasal swab PCR was SARS-CoV-2 positive; some 10 cases were mild and one severe.

Oncomine TCR Beta short-read sequencing was applied to DNA from cultured CD4+ T cells. Each CDR3 protein is one row after TCRdb ran MiXCR on the PCR reads. The data hold roughly 24,000 distinct CDR3 sequences, with about a third observed a single time. The CDR3 has 14 amino acids. The V gene's germline CDR1 is MNHNS and CDR2 SASEGT. Trimming took off 1 base at V and 12 bases at J, with 18 bases between the two ends. Time point reported: late sampling 161 to 241 days after vaccination in a few convalescent patients. As to treatment: roughly 11-day PBMC culture with coronavirus spike peptide pools or control peptides (ViraFEST assay). Per-well cultures of millions of PBMCs received 9.5 to 10 IU/ml IL-2 and 10 ug/ml peptide pools. Half-medium replacement with fresh IL-2 medium took place on days 3 and 7. Following a culture period (around nine days), negative selection was used to isolate CD4+ T cells.

A remark on this clonotype: Its antigen remains unknown.

The chain uses TRBV6-1 and TRBJ2-5, with D uncertain. Sequencing used CD4+ T cells from blood, cultured in vitro, obtained about 7 months after SARS-CoV-2 vaccination. This TCR came from a human donor who had recovered from COVID-19. The DNA of the CDR3 is TGTGCCAGCAGTGAAGTCGCAGCCGAGGATCGGGAGTACTTC. Translating gives CASSEVAAEDREYF.